The rows below give T cell receptor beta chains drawn from one sample of a study of shared clonotypes between healthy human individuals. Sequencing used immunoSEQ multiplex PCR; TCRdb keeps in-frame clones, though not all of them. The sample yields about 2 million clones, roughly 94% seen once. Sequencing was done on a sample of naive CD4+ T cells sorted from blood. These receptors were collected from a young man in good health. CDR3s include the opening cysteine and the closing phenylalanine or tryptophan. Fields, in order: V gene, J gene, D gene, clone size, CDR3 protein, CDR3 DNA. The D gene is left open where the match is weak. Where a row states a size, it is once, few, many or the class of an expanded clone; other rows omit it.

>TRBV28|TRBJ1-5|TRBD1|.
CASSMTGERQPQHF
TGTGCCAGCAGCATGACAGGGGAGAGACAGCCCCAGCATTTT
>TRBV2|TRBJ1-6|.|once
CASSEQVNSPLHF
TGTGCCAGCAGTGAACAGGTTAATTCACCCCTCCACTTT
>TRBV19|TRBJ1-1|TRBD1|.
CASTTGGWDTEAFF
TGTGCCAGTACTACAGGGGGGTGGGACACTGAAGCTTTCTTT
>TRBV28|TRBJ2-7|.|once
CASSLRRVSYEQYF
TGTGCCAGCAGCTTACGCAGGGTCTCCTACGAGCAGTACTTC
>TRBV12-5|TRBJ2-7|.|.
CASGLGVAETYEQYF
TGTGCTAGTGGTTTGGGGGTGGCAGAGACCTACGAGCAGTACTTC
>TRBV6-1|TRBJ2-3|.|.
CASSARGEGADTQYF
TGTGCCAGCAGTGCAAGGGGGGAGGGGGCCGATACGCAGTATTTT
>TRBV11-2|TRBJ2-5|TRBD2|.
CASSFLTSGRPAQREAQYF
TGTGCCAGCAGCTTTCTCACTAGCGGGAGGCCCGCCCAAAGGGAGGCCCAGTACTTC
>TRBV4-1|TRBJ2-7|TRBD2|.
CASSQGGGPGVHEQYF
TGCGCCAGCAGCCAAGGGGGGGGTCCGGGAGTCCACGAGCAGTACTTC
>TRBV28|TRBJ1-1|.|once
CASSLGGSGAEAFF
TGTGCCAGCAGTTTAGGGGGTAGCGGGGCTGAAGCTTTCTTT
>TRBV10-2|TRBJ2-7|TRBD2|.
CASSEPATSSYEQYF
TGCGCCAGCAGTGAGCCGGCGACTAGCTCTTACGAGCAGTACTTC
>TRBV18|TRBJ1-2|.|.
CASSTPHRDGYTF
TGTGCCAGCTCAACTCCTCACAGGGACGGCTACACCTTC
>TRBV28|TRBJ1-1|.|.
CASTPPGHLNTEAFF
TGTGCCAGCACCCCTCCGGGACACCTTAACACTGAAGCTTTCTTT
>TRBV6-1|TRBJ2-7|.|.
CAGSTESSYEQYF
TGTGCCGGATCGACAGAAAGCTCCTACGAGCAGTACTTC
>TRBV11-2|TRBJ1-2|.|once
CASSLVGWTDPGYGYTF
TGTGCCAGCAGCTTAGTGGGATGGACGGATCCTGGGTATGGCTACACCTTC
>TRBV2|TRBJ1-1|.|.
CASADGGRNTEAFF
TGTGCCAGCGCGGACGGGGGTCGGAACACTGAAGCTTTCTTT
>TRBV2|TRBJ2-7|.|.
CASRPGRSSYEQYF
TGTGCCAGCAGACCTGGACGGAGCTCCTACGAGCAGTACTTC
>TRBV11-2|TRBJ2-5|TRBD1|.
CASSLVRDSARETQYF
TGTGCCAGCAGCTTAGTCCGGGACAGCGCCCGGGAGACCCAGTACTTC
>TRBV18|TRBJ2-4|TRBD2|.
CASSVTSGNDKNIQYF
TGTGCCAGCTCAGTAACTAGCGGGAACGACAAAAACATTCAGTACTTC
>TRBV10-3|TRBJ1-4|TRBD1|.
CAISQSGTGDEKLFF
TGTGCCATCAGTCAATCCGGGACAGGGGATGAAAAACTGTTTTTT
>TRBV12-2|TRBJ2-1|.|.
CASRLGGFSSYNEQFF
TGTGCAAGTCGCTTAGGTGGATTTAGCTCCTACAATGAGCAGTTCTTC
>TRBV18|TRBJ2-7|TRBD1|.
CASSPRGTGPYEQYF
TGTGCCAGCTCTCCTAGGGGGACAGGTCCCTACGAGCAGTACTTC
>TRBV5-1|TRBJ1-4|.|.
CASSRRGDNEKLFF
TGCGCCAGCAGCCGGCGAGGTGATAATGAAAAACTGTTTTTT
>TRBV10-3|TRBJ2-7|TRBD1|.
CAISEGWQGVINSGNEQYF
TGTGCCATCAGTGAAGGGTGGCAGGGGGTTATCAATTCGGGTAACGAGCAGTACTTC
>TRBV20-1|TRBJ1-5|TRBD1|.
CSATGQGKIF
TGCAGTGCTACTGGACAGGGGAAGATTTTT
>TRBV30|TRBJ2-2|TRBD1|.
CAGTGGNTGELFF
TGTGCCGGGACAGGGGGGAACACCGGGGAGCTGTTTTTT
>TRBV2|TRBJ1-1|TRBD1|.
CAGVTDRAANTEAFF
TGTGCCGGGGTAACAGACAGGGCGGCGAACACTGAAGCTTTCTTT
>TRBV6-1|TRBJ1-2|TRBD1|.
CASSDEGGAIYGYTF
TGTGCCAGCAGTGATGAAGGGGGCGCGATCTATGGCTACACCTTC
>TRBV2|TRBJ1-1|.|.
CASSVRGGDTEAFF
TGTGCCAGCAGTGTTCGGGGAGGAGACACTGAAGCTTTCTTT
>TRBV6-5|TRBJ1-3|.|.
CASEPGAGNTIYF
TGTGCCAGCGAGCCGGGGGCTGGAAACACCATATATTTT
>TRBV6-1|TRBJ1-2|.|many
CASSEGGLGGYGYTF
TGTGCCAGCAGTGAAGGGGGCCTAGGAGGATATGGCTACACCTTC
>TRBV5-4|TRBJ2-2|.|.
CASSLGDPGELFF
TGTGCCAGCAGCTTGGGGGATCCCGGGGAGCTGTTTTTT
>TRBV6-6|TRBJ1-2|TRBD1|.
CASSKPGQNYGYTF
TGTGCCAGCAGTAAACCGGGACAGAACTATGGCTACACCTTC